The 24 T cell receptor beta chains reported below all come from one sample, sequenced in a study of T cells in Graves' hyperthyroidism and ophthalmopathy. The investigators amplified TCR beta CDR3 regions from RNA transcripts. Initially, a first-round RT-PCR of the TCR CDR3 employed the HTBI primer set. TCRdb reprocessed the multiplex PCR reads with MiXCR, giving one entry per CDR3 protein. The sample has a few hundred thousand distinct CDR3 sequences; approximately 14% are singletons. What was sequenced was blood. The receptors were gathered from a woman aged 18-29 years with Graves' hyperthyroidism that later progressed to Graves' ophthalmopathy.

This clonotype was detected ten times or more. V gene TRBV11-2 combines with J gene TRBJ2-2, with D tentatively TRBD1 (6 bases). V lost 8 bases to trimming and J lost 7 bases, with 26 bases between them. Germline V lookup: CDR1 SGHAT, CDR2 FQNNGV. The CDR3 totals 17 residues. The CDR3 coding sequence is TGTGCCAGCGCGCTTTTGGGGAGTCAGGGGATTGGCGGGGAGCTGTTTTTT. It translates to CASALLGSQGIGGELFF.

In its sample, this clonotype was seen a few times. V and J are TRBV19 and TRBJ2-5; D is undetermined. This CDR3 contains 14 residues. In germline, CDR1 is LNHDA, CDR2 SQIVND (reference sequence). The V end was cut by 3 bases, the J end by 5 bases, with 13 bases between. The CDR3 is CASSILFPRETQYF. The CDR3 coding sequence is TGTGCCAGTAGTATCCTCTTTCCGAGGGAGACCCAGTACTTC.

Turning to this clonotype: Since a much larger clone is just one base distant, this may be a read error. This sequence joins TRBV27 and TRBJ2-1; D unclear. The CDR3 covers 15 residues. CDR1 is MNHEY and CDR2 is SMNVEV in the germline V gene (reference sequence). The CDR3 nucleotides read TGTGCCGGCAGCTTTTCCGGTTTAATCTACAATGAGCAGTTCTTC. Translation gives CAGSFSGLIYNEQFF.

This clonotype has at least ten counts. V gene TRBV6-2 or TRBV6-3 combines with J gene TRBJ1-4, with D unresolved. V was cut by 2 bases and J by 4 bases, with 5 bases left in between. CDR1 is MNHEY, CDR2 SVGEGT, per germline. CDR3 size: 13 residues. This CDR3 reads CASSYASNEKLFF. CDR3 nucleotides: TGTGCCAGCAGTTACGCCAGTAATGAAAAACTGTTTTTT.

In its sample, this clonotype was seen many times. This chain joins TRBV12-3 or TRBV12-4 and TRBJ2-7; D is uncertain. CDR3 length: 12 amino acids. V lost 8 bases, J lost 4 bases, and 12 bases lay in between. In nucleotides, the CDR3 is TGTGCCAGCTCCGGTACAGTATACGAGCAGTACTTC. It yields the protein CASSGTVYEQYF.

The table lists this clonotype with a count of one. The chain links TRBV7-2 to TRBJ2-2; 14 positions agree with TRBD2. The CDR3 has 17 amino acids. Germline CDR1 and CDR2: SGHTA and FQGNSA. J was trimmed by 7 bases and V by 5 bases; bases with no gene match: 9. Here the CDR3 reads CASSPPTSGRAHGELFF. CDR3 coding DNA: TGTGCCAGCAGCCCCCCGACTAGCGGGAGGGCCCACGGGGAGCTGTTTTTT.

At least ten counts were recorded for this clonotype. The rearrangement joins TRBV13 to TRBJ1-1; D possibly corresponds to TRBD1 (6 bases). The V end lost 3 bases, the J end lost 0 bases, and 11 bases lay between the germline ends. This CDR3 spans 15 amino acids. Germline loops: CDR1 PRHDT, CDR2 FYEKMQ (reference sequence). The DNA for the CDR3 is TGTGCCAGCAGCTTTGACAGGTCGGTGAACACTGAAGCTTTCTTT. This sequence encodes CASSFDRSVNTEAFF. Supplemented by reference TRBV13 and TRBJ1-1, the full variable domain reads AAGVIQSPRHLIKEKRETATLKCYPIPRHDTVYWYQQGPGQDPQFLISFYEKMQSDKGSIPDRFSAQQFSDYHSELNMSSLELGDSALYFCASSFDRSVNTEAFFGQGTRLTVV.

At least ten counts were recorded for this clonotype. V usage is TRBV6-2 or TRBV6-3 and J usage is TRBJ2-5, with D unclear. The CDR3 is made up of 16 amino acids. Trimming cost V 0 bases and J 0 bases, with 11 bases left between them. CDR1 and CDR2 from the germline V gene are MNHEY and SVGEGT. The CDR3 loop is CASSYSRRDNQETQYF. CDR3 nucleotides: TGTGCCAGCAGTTACTCGAGACGCGACAACCAAGAGACCCAGTACTTC.

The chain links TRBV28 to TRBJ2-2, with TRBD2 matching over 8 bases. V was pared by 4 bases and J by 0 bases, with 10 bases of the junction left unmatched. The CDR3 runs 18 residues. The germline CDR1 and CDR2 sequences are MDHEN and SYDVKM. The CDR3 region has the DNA TGTGCCAGCAGTTCGGGGGTACTAGCGGACTCGAACACCGGGGAGCTGTTTTTT. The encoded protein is CASSSGVLADSNTGELFF.

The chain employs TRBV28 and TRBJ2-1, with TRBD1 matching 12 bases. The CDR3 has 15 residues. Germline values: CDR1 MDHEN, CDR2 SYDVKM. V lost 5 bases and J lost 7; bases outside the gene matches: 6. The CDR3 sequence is CASSTRDRGRNEQFF. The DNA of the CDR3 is TGTGCCAGCAGTACCCGGGACAGGGGGCGGAATGAGCAGTTCTTC.

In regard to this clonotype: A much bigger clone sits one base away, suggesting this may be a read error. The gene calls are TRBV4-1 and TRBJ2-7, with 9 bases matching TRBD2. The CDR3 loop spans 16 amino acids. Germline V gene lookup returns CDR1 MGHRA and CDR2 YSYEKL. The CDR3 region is CAGSQDQEREVIEQYF. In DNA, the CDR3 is TGTGCCGGCAGCCAAGATCAGGAGCGGGAGGTTATCGAGCAGTACTTC.

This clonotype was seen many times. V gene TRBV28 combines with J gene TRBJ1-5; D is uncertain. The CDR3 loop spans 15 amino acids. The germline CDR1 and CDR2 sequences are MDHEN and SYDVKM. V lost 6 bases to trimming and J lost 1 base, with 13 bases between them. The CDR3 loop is CASSPRLRSNQPQHF. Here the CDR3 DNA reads TGTGCCAGCAGCCCTAGGCTGAGGAGCAATCAGCCCCAGCATTTT.

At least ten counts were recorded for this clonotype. This chain's CDR3 is CASSWGQGGQETQYF. As DNA, the CDR3 is TGTGCCAGCAGTTGGGGGCAGGGAGGGCAAGAGACCCAGTACTTC. The chain couples TRBV6-1 to TRBJ2-5; TRBD2 might be the D (7 bases). CDR1 MNHNS and CDR2 SASEGT come from the germline V gene. There are 15 residues in the CDR3. Trimming shortened V by 5 bases and J by 2 bases, and 15 bases separated the two germline ends.

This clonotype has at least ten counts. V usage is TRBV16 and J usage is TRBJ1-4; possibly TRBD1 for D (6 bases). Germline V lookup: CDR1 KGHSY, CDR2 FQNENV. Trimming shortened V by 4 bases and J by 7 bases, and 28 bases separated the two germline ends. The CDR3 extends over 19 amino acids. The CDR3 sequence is CASSPTISGYRATAEKLFF. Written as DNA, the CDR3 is TGTGCCAGCAGCCCAACGATTTCAGGCTACAGGGCCACGGCTGAAAAACTGTTTTTT.

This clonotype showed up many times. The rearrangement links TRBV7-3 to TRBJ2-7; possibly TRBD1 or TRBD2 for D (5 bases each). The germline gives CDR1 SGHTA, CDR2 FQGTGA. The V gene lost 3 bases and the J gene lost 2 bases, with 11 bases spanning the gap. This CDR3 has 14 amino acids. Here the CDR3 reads CASSFGGPPYEQYF. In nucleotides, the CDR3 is TGTGCCAGCAGCTTTGGGGGTCCCCCCTACGAGCAGTACTTC.

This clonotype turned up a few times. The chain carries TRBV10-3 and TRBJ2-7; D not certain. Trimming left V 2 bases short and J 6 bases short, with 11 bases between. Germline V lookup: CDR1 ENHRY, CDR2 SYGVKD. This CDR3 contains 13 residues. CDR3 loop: CAISERSGREQYF. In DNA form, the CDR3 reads TGTGCCATCAGTGAGAGGAGTGGGCGCGAGCAGTACTTC.

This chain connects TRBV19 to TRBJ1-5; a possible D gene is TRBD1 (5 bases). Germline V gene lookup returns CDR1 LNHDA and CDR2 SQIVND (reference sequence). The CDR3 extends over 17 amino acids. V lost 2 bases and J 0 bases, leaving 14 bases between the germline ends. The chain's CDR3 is CASSISGAFYSNQPQHF. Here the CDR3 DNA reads TGTGCCAGTAGTATAAGCGGGGCCTTCTATAGCAATCAGCCCCAGCATTTT. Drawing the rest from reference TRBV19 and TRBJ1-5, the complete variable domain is DGGITQSPKYLFRKEGQNVTLSCEQNLNHDAMYWYRQDPGQGLRLIYYSQIVNDFQKGDIAEGYSVSREKKESFPLTVTSAQKNPTAFYLCASSISGAFYSNQPQHFGDGTRLSIL.

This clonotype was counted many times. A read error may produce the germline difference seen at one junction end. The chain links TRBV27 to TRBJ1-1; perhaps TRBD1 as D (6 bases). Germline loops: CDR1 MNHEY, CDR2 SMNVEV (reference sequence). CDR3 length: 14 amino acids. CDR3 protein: CASSLGGANPEAFF. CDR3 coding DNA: TGTGCCAGCAGTTTAGGGGGGGCGAACCCTGAAGCTTTCTTT.

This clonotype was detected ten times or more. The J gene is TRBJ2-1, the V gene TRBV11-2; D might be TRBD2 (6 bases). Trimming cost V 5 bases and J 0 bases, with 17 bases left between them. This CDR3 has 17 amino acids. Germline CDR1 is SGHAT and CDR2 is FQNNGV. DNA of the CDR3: TGTGCCAGCAGCCCCCGGGACTCTACGAGCTCCTACAATGAGCAGTTCTTC. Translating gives CASSPRDSTSSYNEQFF. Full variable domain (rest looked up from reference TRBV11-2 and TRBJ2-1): EAGVAQSPRYKIIEKRQSVAFWCNPISGHATLYWYQQILGQGPKLLIQFQNNGVVDDSQLPKDRFSAERLKGVDSTLKIQPAKLEDSAVYLCASSPRDSTSSYNEQFFGPGTRLTVL.

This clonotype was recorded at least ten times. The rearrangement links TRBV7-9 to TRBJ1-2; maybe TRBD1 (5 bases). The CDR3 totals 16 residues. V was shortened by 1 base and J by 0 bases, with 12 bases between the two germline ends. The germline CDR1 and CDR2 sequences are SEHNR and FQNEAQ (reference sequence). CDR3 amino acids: CASSLGGTPANYGYTF. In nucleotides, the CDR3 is TGTGCCAGCAGCTTAGGTGGGACGCCAGCTAACTATGGCTACACCTTC.

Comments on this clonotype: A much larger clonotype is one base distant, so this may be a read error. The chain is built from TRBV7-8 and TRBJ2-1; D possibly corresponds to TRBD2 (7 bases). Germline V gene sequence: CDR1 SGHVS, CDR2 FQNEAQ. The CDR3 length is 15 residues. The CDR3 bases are TGTGCCAGCAGCTTAAGGGGGGGCTCCTGCAATGAGCAGTTCTTC. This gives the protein CASSLRGGSCNEQFF.

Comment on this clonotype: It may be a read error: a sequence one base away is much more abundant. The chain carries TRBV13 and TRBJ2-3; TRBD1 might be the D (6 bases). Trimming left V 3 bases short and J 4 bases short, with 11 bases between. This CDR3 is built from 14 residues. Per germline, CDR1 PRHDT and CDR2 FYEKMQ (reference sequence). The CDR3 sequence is CASSLNRVADTQYF. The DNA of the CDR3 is TGTGCCAGCAGCTTGAACAGGGTAGCAGATACGCAGTATTTT.

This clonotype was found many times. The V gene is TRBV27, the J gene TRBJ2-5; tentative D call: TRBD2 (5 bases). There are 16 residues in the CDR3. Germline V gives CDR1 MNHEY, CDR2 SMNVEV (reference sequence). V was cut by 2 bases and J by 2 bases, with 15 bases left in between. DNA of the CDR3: TGTGCCAGCAGTTTAGTAACTAGTAGAGGGCAAGAGACCCAGTACTTC. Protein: CASSLVTSRGQETQYF.

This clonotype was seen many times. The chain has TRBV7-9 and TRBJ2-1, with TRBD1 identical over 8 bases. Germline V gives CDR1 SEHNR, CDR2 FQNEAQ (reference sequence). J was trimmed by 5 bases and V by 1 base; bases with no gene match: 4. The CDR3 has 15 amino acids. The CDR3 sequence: CASSLGTGLNNEQFF. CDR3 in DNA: TGTGCCAGCAGCTTAGGGACAGGGCTTAACAATGAGCAGTTCTTC.